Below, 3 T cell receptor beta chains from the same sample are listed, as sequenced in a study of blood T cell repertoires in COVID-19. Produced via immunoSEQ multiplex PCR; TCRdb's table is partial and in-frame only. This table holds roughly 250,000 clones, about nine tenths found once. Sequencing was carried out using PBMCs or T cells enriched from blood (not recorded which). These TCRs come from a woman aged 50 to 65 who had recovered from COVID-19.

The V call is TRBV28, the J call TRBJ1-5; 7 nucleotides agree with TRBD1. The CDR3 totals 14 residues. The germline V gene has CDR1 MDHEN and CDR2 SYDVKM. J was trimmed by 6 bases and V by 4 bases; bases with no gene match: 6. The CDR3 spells CASSSDRVGQPQHF. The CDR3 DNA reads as TGTGCCAGCAGTTCTGACAGGGTGGGTCAGCCCCAGCATTTT.

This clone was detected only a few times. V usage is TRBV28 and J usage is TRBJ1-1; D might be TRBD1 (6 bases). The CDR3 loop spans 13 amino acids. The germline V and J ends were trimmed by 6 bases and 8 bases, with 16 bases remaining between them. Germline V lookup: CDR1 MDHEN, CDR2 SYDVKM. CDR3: CASRETGRGEAFF. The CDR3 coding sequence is TGTGCCAGCAGAGAAACAGGGAGGGGGGAAGCTTTCTTT.

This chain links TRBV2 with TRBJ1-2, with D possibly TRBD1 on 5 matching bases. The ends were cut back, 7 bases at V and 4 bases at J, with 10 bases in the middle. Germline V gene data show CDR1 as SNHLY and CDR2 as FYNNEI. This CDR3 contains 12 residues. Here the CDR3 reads CASTITGYGYTF. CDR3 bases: TGTGCCAGCACCATAACAGGCTATGGCTACACCTTC.